This T cell receptor (beta chain) was sequenced for a study of blood T cell repertoires in COVID-19. Overall study: Spain, Italy and the United States supplied samples that represented acute and convalescent COVID-19. Sources were T cells, B-cell-depleted T cells, or PBMCs; the material itself was cDNA or gDNA.

The CDR3 extends over 16 amino acids. The germline V gene encodes CDR1 SGHVS and CDR2 FQNEAQ. Trimming at V came to 1 base and at J to 5 bases, leaving 6 bases not matched to a gene. Authors' methods: Amplification of reference gene primers was used by the study to estimate nucleated cell counts. Some clones are missing from TCRdb's copy, which holds only in-frame ones; the method was immunoSEQ multiplex PCR. V and J calls and clone size are copied from that table; D and trimming were computed from the DNA. Among about 150,000 clones listed, about 80% were seen once. The sequenced material came from peripheral blood. This sequence originates from a human donor in a cohort sampled during active COVID-19. The chain uses TRBV7-8 and TRBJ2-2; 8 nucleotides align to TRBD2. CDR3 residues: CASSLGVAGRTGELFF. DNA for the CDR3: TGTGCCAGCAGCTTAGGTGTAGCGGGAAGGACCGGGGAGCTGTTTTTT.